These T cell receptor beta chains were read from a single sample in a study of T cell responses to AZD1222 COVID-19 vaccine. Measured with immunoSEQ multiplex PCR; TCRdb has only the in-frame clones, and not every one. This sample carries over 85,000 clones, 88% of them seen once, and the ten largest clones take 1.6%. The sequenced sample was peripheral blood, obtained on day 0 of AZD1222 vaccination. These receptors were obtained from an adult in good health. Each CDR3 is given with its conserved first and last residue. The D gene is left open where the match is weak. Clone size, where shown, is once, few, many, or a class for clones that have expanded.

v_call	d_call	j_call	clone_size	cdr3_nt	cdr3_aa
TRBV6-5	TRBD1	TRBJ2-7	NA	TGTGCCAGCAGTTGGGGACAGGGATACGAGCAGTACTTC	CASSWGQGYEQYF
TRBV24-1	NA	TRBJ1-2	once	TGTGCCACCTCTACAGGGACTTACGGCTACACCTTC	CATSTGTYGYTF
TRBV30	NA	TRBJ1-3	NA	TGTGCCTGGAGCCCGCTCTTCTCTGGAAACACCATATATTTT	CAWSPLFSGNTIYF
TRBV5-5	TRBD1	TRBJ1-6	few	TGTGCCAGCAGCTTCCTCGACAGGGACGATAATTCACCCCTCCACTTT	CASSFLDRDDNSPLHF
TRBV29-1	NA	TRBJ1-2	NA	TGCAGCGTGGCGGTGGGGTTAACTAACTATGGCTACACCTTC	CSVAVGLTNYGYTF
TRBV21-1	NA	TRBJ1-2	NA	TGTGCCAGCAGAAACTTGGCCCGGACAGAAAACTATGGCTACACCTTC	CASRNLARTENYGYTF
TRBV6-5	TRBD2	TRBJ2-3	NA	TGTGCCAGCAGCCTTACTAGCGGGATGGATACGCAGTATTTT	CASSLTSGMDTQYF
TRBV5-6	NA	TRBJ1-1	NA	TGTGCCAGCAGCTTGGAAAGGACCTTAGAAGCTTTCTTT	CASSLERTLEAFF
TRBV5-5	NA	TRBJ1-3	NA	TGTGCCAGCAGCTTGGAGGGCTCCTCTGGAAACACCATATATTTT	CASSLEGSSGNTIYF
TRBV7-9	NA	TRBJ1-2	NA	TGTGCCAGCAGCGCGGACAGTTCTACCCACCATGGCTACACCTTC	CASSADSSTHHGYTF
TRBV3-1/TRBV3-2	NA	TRBJ1-5	NA	TGTGCCAGCAGCCAAGATTGGTCTAGGAGGGGAAGAGTTGATCAGCCCCAGCATTTT	CASSQDWSRRGRVDQPQHF
TRBV12-3/TRBV12-4	NA	TRBJ1-2	NA	TGTGCCAGCAGTCCTTCTGATTTCTATGGCTACACCTTC	CASSPSDFYGYTF
TRBV9	NA	TRBJ1-2	NA	TGTGCCAGCAGCGTAGCCGCCAGGGGAGAAGATGGCTACACCTTC	CASSVAARGEDGYTF
TRBV6-5	NA	TRBJ1-5	few	TGTGCCATAGGTTATCAGCCCCAGCATTTT	CAIGYQPQHF
TRBV28	NA	TRBJ1-5	NA	TGTGCCAGCAGTTTCAGAGGGGACGGTCAGCCCCAGCATTTT	CASSFRGDGQPQHF
TRBV19	TRBD2	TRBJ2-1	NA	TGTGCCAGTAGCACATTAGCGGGAGTCTACAATGAGCAGTTCTTC	CASSTLAGVYNEQFF
TRBV5-4	NA	TRBJ1-2	NA	TGTGCCAGCAGCTTGGGTATGGGGGGGCAGAACTATGGCTACACCTTC	CASSLGMGGQNYGYTF
TRBV9	NA	TRBJ2-3	NA	TGTGCCAGCAGCGTAGCTAGCTTGAGCACAGATACGCAGTATTTT	CASSVASLSTDTQYF
TRBV2	NA	TRBJ1-2	NA	TGTGCCAGCAATCTGCAGCCGAACTATGGCTACACCTTC	CASNLQPNYGYTF
TRBV6-5	NA	TRBJ1-1	NA	TGTGCCAGCAGTTACTCAAGAGACGATATGAACACTGAAGCTTTCTTT	CASSYSRDDMNTEAFF
TRBV3-1/TRBV3-2	NA	TRBJ1-1	NA	TGTGCCAGCAGCCAGGCCAAAATAGCTCCTCAAAGCTTT	CASSQAKIAPQSF
TRBV2	TRBD1	TRBJ1-5	NA	TGTGCCAGCAGTGAATACAGGGGGAATCAGCCCCAGCATTTT	CASSEYRGNQPQHF
TRBV9	TRBD1	TRBJ1-6	NA	TGTGCCAGCGGAGGACAGGGCGTTAATTCACCCCTCCACTTT	CASGGQGVNSPLHF
TRBV30	NA	TRBJ2-7	NA	TGTGCCTGGACCCGGGGGGCCCACGAGCAGTACTTC	CAWTRGAHEQYF
TRBV11-3	NA	TRBJ1-1	NA	TGTGCCAGCAGCTTAGGACCCTGGTATGAAGCTTTCTTT	CASSLGPWYEAFF
TRBV9	TRBD1	TRBJ1-3	NA	TGTGCCAGCAGCCCACAGGGGAACAGTGGAAACACCATATATTTT	CASSPQGNSGNTIYF
TRBV20-1	NA	TRBJ1-1	NA	TGCAGTGCTTGTACGTACACTGAAGCTTTCTTT	CSACTYTEAFF
TRBV6-4	NA	TRBJ1-1	NA	TGTGCCAGCAGTGACTCTTTGGACCTCGGGAAAGCTTTCTTT	CASSDSLDLGKAFF
TRBV18	NA	TRBJ1-1	NA	TGTGCCAGCTCAAGAACAGATAACACTGAAGCTTTCTTT	CASSRTDNTEAFF
TRBV12-3/TRBV12-4	NA	TRBJ1-1	NA	TGTGCCAGCAGTTTTGGAGGCACTGAAGCTTTCTTT	CASSFGGTEAFF
TRBV11-3	NA	TRBJ2-5	NA	TGTGCCAGCAGCTTTGGGCGGGAAGAGACCCAGTACTTC	CASSFGREETQYF
TRBV6-5	NA	TRBJ1-2	NA	TGTGCCAGCCTGGGGGGAGGGGAGATGGATGGCTACACCTTC	CASLGGGEMDGYTF
TRBV15	NA	TRBJ1-2	NA	TGTGCCACCAGAGCCACTGGGGAGGCCAGCTATGGCTACACCTTC	CATRATGEASYGYTF
TRBV19	TRBD2	TRBJ2-7	NA	TGTGCCAGTACCCCGGGAGGAGGGGCCTACGAGCAGTACTTC	CASTPGGGAYEQYF
TRBV27	NA	TRBJ2-2	NA	TGTGCCAGCAGTTTATATCCAGGGAGAGCAGCCGGGGAGCTGTTTTTT	CASSLYPGRAAGELFF
TRBV5-1	TRBD1	TRBJ1-4	NA	TGCGCCAGCACCCCGGGACAGATTAATGAAAAACTGTTTTTT	CASTPGQINEKLFF
TRBV29-1	NA	TRBJ2-2	NA	TGCAGCGTGCCAACAGGGTTGGGGGAGCTGTTTTTT	CSVPTGLGELFF
TRBV10-1	NA	TRBJ2-3	NA	TGCGCCAGCAGTGGGCAGGCGAGCCGCGGGCAGTATTTT	CASSGQASRGQYF
TRBV30	TRBD1	TRBJ2-7	NA	TGTGCCGGGGGTCGGGCGGACAGGGGATACGAGCAGTACTTC	CAGGRADRGYEQYF
TRBV15	TRBD1	TRBJ2-3	NA	TGTGCCACCAGCATCCGGGACAGGGGGTTAGATACGCAGTATTTT	CATSIRDRGLDTQYF
TRBV11-2	NA	TRBJ2-7	NA	TGTGCCACCCACGAATACAGCGAGCAGTACTTC	CATHEYSEQYF
TRBV29-1	TRBD1	TRBJ1-2	NA	TGCAGCGTTGTAGCGTCAGGGGGGGGATATGGCTACACCTTC	CSVVASGGGYGYTF
TRBV19	TRBD2	TRBJ2-3	NA	TGTGCCAGTAGTATTGGTCTAGCGGAGAGCACAGATACGCAGTATTTT	CASSIGLAESTDTQYF
TRBV29-1	NA	TRBJ2-7	NA	TGCAGCGCCCTCGGGGGACAAGGCGGGGAGCAGTACTTC	CSALGGQGGEQYF
TRBV12-3/TRBV12-4	NA	TRBJ1-2	few	TGTGCCAGCAGTTCCCGGGACACCTATGGCTACACCTTC	CASSSRDTYGYTF
TRBV12-3/TRBV12-4	NA	TRBJ1-2	NA	TGTGCCAGCAGTTCGACAGAGAACGGGGGCTACACCTTC	CASSSTENGGYTF
TRBV18	NA	TRBJ2-5	NA	TGTGCCAGCTCACCAGGAGGGGGAGAGACCCAGTACTTC	CASSPGGGETQYF
TRBV7-8	NA	TRBJ1-5	NA	TGTGCCAGCAGCTTAGAGGGACGAGGATATAGCAATCAGCCCCAGCATTTT	CASSLEGRGYSNQPQHF
TRBV4-1	TRBD1	TRBJ1-5	NA	TGCGCCAGCAGCCAAGATCAGGGGGAACAGCCCCAGCATTTT	CASSQDQGEQPQHF
TRBV7-7	TRBD2	TRBJ2-2	NA	TGTGCCAGCAGCCCTACTAGCGGGAGGGTCGCCGGGGAGCTGTTTTTT	CASSPTSGRVAGELFF
TRBV15	NA	TRBJ1-6	NA	TGTGCCACCAGCACACAGGGTCTGGGTTCACCCCTCCACTTT	CATSTQGLGSPLHF
TRBV24-1	NA	TRBJ2-1	NA	TGTGCCACCAGTGATGCCAATTACAATGAGCAGTTCTTC	CATSDANYNEQFF
TRBV7-7	TRBD2	TRBJ2-7	NA	TGTGCCAGCAGCCCTCTAGCGGGAGACTACGAGCAGTACTTC	CASSPLAGDYEQYF
TRBV5-1	NA	TRBJ1-3	once	TGCGCCAGCAGCCTAGACGGGGCGTTCTCTGGAAACACCATATATTTT	CASSLDGAFSGNTIYF